This note documents a single TCR beta chain sequence. Participants spanned ages roughly 18 to 90 years and resided in 20 to 30 US areas. Categorization into cohorts depended on clinical history that participants reported. Two consecutive negative NP/OP PCR tests, clearance, or resolved symptoms defined Cohort 3 recovery. Germline loops: CDR1 MDHEN, CDR2 SYDVKM. V was pared by 5 bases and J by 1 base, with 11 bases of the junction left unmatched. The CDR3 spans 17 residues. This specimen belongs to a study of blood T cell repertoires in COVID-19. Methods used by the authors: It was from reference gene primer amplification that nucleated cell counts were estimated. The repertoire was sequenced with immunoSEQ multiplex PCR; TCRdb's copy has only in-frame clones and lacks some. The V and J calls and clone size were taken over from that table, and D and trimming were inferred from the DNA. There are approximately 300,000 clones in the sample; approximately 83% occur only once, and about 4.1% lies in the top ten.

The V and J genes are TRBV28 and TRBJ1-3, with 7 bases lining up with TRBD1. The sequence was obtained from a woman in her twenties or thirties who had recovered from COVID-19. The sample comprised PBMCs or T cells enriched from blood (not recorded which). CDR3 loop: CASSMGQYPASGNTIYF. The CDR3 DNA sequence: TGTGCCAGCAGTATGGGACAGTATCCCGCGTCTGGAAACACCATATATTTT.